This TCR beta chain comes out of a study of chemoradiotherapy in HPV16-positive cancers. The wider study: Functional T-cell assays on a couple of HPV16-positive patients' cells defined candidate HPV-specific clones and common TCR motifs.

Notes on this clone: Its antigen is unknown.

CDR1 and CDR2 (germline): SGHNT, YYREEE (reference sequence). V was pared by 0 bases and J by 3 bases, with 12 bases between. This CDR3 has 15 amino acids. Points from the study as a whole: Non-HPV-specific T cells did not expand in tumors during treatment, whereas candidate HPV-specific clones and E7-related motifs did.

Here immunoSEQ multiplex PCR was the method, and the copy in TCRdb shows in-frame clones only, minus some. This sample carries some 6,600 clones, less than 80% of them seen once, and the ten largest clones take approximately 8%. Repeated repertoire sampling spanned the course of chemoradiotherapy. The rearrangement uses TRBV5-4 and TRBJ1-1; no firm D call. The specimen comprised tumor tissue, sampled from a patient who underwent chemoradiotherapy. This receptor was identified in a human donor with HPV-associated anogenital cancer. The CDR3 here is CASSLGGGGYTEAFF. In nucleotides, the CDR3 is TGTGCCAGCAGCTTGGGGGGAGGAGGGTACACTGAAGCTTTCTTT.